This T cell receptor beta chain was captured by sequencing in a study of blood T cell repertoires in COVID-19. V shed 2 bases and J 5 bases; nucleotides not matched to a gene: 12. CDR3 length: 16 residues. Germline assignment: CDR1 SGHKS and CDR2 YYEKEE (reference sequence). Sequencing was performed with immunoSEQ multiplex PCR; in TCRdb, only in-frame clones are kept and a portion is missing. The data show over 250,000 clones, 80% to 85% seen once. This clone appeared a few times. V is TRBV5-5 and J is TRBJ2-5, with 7 bases identical to TRBD1. The sequencing sample was made of PBMCs or T cells enriched from blood (not recorded which). The TCR comes from a man aged 40-55 years who had been exposed to COVID-19. The CDR3 nucleotides are TGTGCCAGCAGCTTTTACCGGGCCAAGGGGGCGGAGACCCAGTACTTC. This gives the protein CASSFYRAKGAETQYF.